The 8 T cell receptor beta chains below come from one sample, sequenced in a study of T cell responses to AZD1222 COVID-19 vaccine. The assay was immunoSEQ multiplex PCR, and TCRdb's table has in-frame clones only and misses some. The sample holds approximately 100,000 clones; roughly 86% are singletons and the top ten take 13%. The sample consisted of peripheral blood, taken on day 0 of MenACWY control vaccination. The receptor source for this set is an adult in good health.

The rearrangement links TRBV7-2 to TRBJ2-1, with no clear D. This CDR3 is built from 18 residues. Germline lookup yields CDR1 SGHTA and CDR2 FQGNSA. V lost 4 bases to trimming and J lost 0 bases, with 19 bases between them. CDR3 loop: CASSSLPFPSRSYNEQFF. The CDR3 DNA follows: TGTGCCAGCAGCTCGCTCCCTTTCCCTTCACGCTCCTACAATGAGCAGTTCTTC. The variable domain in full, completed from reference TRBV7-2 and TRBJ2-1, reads GAGVSQSPSNKVTEKGKDVELRCDPISGHTALYWYRQSLGQGLEFLIYFQGNSAPDKSGLPSDRFSAERTGGSVSTLTIQRTQQEDSAVYLCASSSLPFPSRSYNEQFFGPGTRLTVL.

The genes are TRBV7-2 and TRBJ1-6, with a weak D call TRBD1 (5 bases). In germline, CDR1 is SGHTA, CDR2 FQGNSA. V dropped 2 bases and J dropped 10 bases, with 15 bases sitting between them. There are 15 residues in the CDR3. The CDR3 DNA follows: TGTGCCAGCAGCTTATACCCGGGGCGAGGCTCACCCCTCCACTTT. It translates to CASSLYPGRGSPLHF.

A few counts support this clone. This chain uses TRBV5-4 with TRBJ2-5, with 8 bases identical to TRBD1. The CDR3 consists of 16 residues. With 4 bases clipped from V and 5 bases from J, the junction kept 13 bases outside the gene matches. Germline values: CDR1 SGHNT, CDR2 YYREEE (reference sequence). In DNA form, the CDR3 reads TGTGCCAGCAGCCCCGGTGGGGCAGGGGGCGGTGAGACCCAGTACTTC. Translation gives CASSPGGAGGGETQYF. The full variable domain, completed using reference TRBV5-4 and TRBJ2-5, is ETGVTQSPTHLIKTRGQQVTLRCSSQSGHNTVSWYQQALGQGPQFIFQYYREEENGRGNFPPRFSGLQFPNYSSELNVNALELDDSALYLCASSPGGAGGGETQYFGPGTRLLVL.

CDR3 sequence (DNA): TGTGCCAGCAGTAATCCCGGGACAGCCACCTACGAGCAGTACTTC. This gives the protein CASSNPGTATYEQYF. J is TRBJ2-7 and V is TRBV6-5; 7 bases align to TRBD1. Trimming took 5 bases from V and 2 from J; bases not matched to a gene: 9. The CDR3 is 15 amino acids. CDR1 and CDR2 from the germline V gene are MNHEY and SVGAGI.

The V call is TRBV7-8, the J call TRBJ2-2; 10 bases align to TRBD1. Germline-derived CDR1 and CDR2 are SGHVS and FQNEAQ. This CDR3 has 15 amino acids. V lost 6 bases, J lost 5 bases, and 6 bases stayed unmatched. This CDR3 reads CASSSRTGGTGELFF. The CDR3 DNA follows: TGTGCCAGCAGTTCAAGGACAGGGGGGACCGGGGAGCTGTTTTTT.

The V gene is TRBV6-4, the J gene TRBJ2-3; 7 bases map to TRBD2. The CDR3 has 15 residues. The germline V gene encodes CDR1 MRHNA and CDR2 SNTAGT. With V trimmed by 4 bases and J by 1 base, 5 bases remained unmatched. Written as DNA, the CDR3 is TGTGCCAGCAGTGGAAAGGGAGGGGGCACAGATACGCAGTATTTT. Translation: CASSGKGGGTDTQYF.

The DNA for the CDR3 is TGTGCCAGCAGCTTATCGGGACAGCCTAATGAAAAACTGTTTTTT. As protein: CASSLSGQPNEKLFF. The genes are TRBV7-2 and TRBJ1-4, with 7 bases aligning to TRBD1. The CDR3 is 15 residues long. V shed 2 bases, J shed 3 bases, and the junction held 3 bases outside the gene matches. In germline, CDR1 is SGHTA, CDR2 FQGNSA.

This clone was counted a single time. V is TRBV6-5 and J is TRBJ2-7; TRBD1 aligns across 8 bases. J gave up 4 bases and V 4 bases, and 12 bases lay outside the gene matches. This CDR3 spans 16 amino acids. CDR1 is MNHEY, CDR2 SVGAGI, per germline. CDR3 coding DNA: TGTGCCAGCAGTTCCTTTTTGACAGGGGCCTTATACGAGCAGTACTTC. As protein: CASSSFLTGALYEQYF.